This entry features one T cell receptor beta chain sequence. Its antigen is unidentified. V was pared by 1 base and J by 3 bases, with 9 bases of the junction left unmatched. Germline V gives CDR1 SGDLS, CDR2 YYNGEE. The CDR3 is 16 amino acids. The sample is drawn from a study of cytomegalovirus exposure and HLA in healthy donors. Findings of the study overall: Accurate predictions that matched the HLA-A and HLA-B alleles of most subjects were reportedly made from TCR beta sequences. A list of roughly 160 TCR beta chains associated with cytomegalovirus was given.

Primers: 60 Vbeta forward and 13 Jbeta reverse. The assay was immunoSEQ multiplex PCR, and TCRdb's table has in-frame clones only and misses some. The repertoire has about 93,000 clones, over 65% of them found once; the top ten carry 3.8%. The material sequenced was PBMCs. This receptor was obtained from a man aged 50 or older in good health and CMV-seronegative. The V call is TRBV9, the J call TRBJ2-7; 8 bases match TRBD1. The CDR3 coding sequence is TGTGCCAGCAGCGTAAGGGTGGCAGGGGGCTACTACGAGCAGTACTTC. Its translation: CASSVRVAGGYYEQYF.